A selection of T cell receptor beta chains follows, all from one sample in a study of OX40 agonist ivuxolimab in advanced cancers. Generated by immunoSEQ multiplex PCR, the TCRdb table keeps only in-frame clones and is missing some. The table has 72,000 or so clones, approximately 81% seen once. Sequenced material: CD4+ or CD8+ T cells sorted from blood, taken in a trial of the OX40 agonist ivuxolimab. The receptors were gathered from an adult with an advanced solid tumor such as melanoma, head and neck, liver or kidney cancer. The CDR3 runs from the conserved cysteine through the conserved F or W. Each record gives: J gene, clone size, D gene, V gene, CDR3 DNA, CDR3 protein. D genes are given only for firm matches. The size entry is marked missing in some rows and otherwise reads once, few, many or a size class.

j_gene: TRBJ2-3; abundance: once; d_gene: TRBD2; v_gene: TRBV7-7; CDR3nt: TGTGCTAGCAGCCGTAGCGGGGGGGACACAGATACGCAGTATTTT; CDR3aa: CASSRSGGDTDTQYF
j_gene: TRBJ2-3; abundance: -; d_gene: -; v_gene: TRBV18; CDR3nt: TGTGCCAGCTCACCCGGCACAGATACGCAGTATTTT; CDR3aa: CASSPGTDTQYF
j_gene: TRBJ1-1; abundance: -; d_gene: -; v_gene: TRBV30; CDR3nt: TGTGCCTGGAGTGTACCCCTCATGAACACTGAAGCTTTCTTT; CDR3aa: CAWSVPLMNTEAFF
j_gene: TRBJ1-1; abundance: -; d_gene: TRBD1; v_gene: TRBV9; CDR3nt: TGTGCCAGCAGCGCCACGGACAGGACCCATGAGAACACTGAAGCTTTCTTT; CDR3aa: CASSATDRTHENTEAFF
j_gene: TRBJ2-7; abundance: -; d_gene: TRBD2; v_gene: TRBV15; CDR3nt: TGTGCCACTAGACCCGGGACTAGCGGGCTCTACGAGCAGTACTTC; CDR3aa: CATRPGTSGLYEQYF
j_gene: TRBJ2-5; abundance: once; d_gene: -; v_gene: TRBV5-1; CDR3nt: TGCGCCAGCAGCTTGGGACCAGAGACCCAGTACTTC; CDR3aa: CASSLGPETQYF
j_gene: TRBJ1-1; abundance: -; d_gene: TRBD1; v_gene: TRBV6-5; CDR3nt: TGTGCCAGCATCCGTCCAGGGGGGAACACTGAAGCTTTCTTT; CDR3aa: CASIRPGGNTEAFF
j_gene: TRBJ1-2; abundance: -; d_gene: -; v_gene: TRBV9; CDR3nt: TGTGCCAGCAGCGTAGGGCTCTATGGCTACACCTTC; CDR3aa: CASSVGLYGYTF
j_gene: TRBJ1-1; abundance: few; d_gene: -; v_gene: TRBV11-2; CDR3nt: TGTGCCAGCAGCTTAGGACAGATGAACACTGAAGCTTTCTTT; CDR3aa: CASSLGQMNTEAFF
j_gene: TRBJ2-5; abundance: -; d_gene: -; v_gene: TRBV7-7; CDR3nt: TGTGCCAGCAGCCAAGGGGCACTACAAGAGACCCAGTACTTC; CDR3aa: CASSQGALQETQYF